These 21 T cell receptor beta chains share one sample of origin, sequenced in a study of blood T cell repertoires in COVID-19. The method was immunoSEQ multiplex PCR; TCRdb's version includes in-frame clones alone and lacks a portion of them. The table includes 100,000 to 130,000 clones, less than 90% detected once. Sequencing used peripheral blood. The receptors originated from a human donor in a cohort sampled during active COVID-19.

V gene TRBV7-8 combines with J gene TRBJ2-5; the D gene is possibly TRBD2 (5 bases). From germline, CDR1 is SGHVS and CDR2 FQNEAQ. V was trimmed by 3 bases and J by 2 bases, leaving 16 bases between them. This CDR3 region has 16 residues. In nucleotides, the CDR3 is TGTGCCAGCAGCTTGAAGCGGACCACCCAACAAGAGACCCAGTACTTC. Amino acid sequence: CASSLKRTTQQETQYF.

J is TRBJ2-1 and V is TRBV28; D is possibly TRBD2 (7 bases). Trimming removed 6 bases at V and 15 bases at J, with 18 bases between. Looked up from germline, CDR1 is MDHEN and CDR2 is SYDVKM. The CDR3 loop spans 12 amino acids. CDR3: CASSQNREGWFF. CDR3 sequence (DNA): TGTGCCAGCAGCCAAAACAGGGAGGGGTGGTTCTTC.

This clone was recorded once. J is TRBJ2-5 and V is TRBV7-2; 11 nucleotides align to TRBD2. CDR1 is SGHTA, CDR2 FQGNSA, per germline. CDR3 length equals 15 residues. V gave up 3 bases and J gave up 7 bases; unmatched junction bases: 7. Here the CDR3 reads CASSLSTSGATTQYF. CDR3 in DNA: TGTGCCAGCAGCTTGTCGACTAGCGGGGCCACGACCCAGTACTTC.

The chain couples TRBV18 to TRBJ2-3, with a possible D match to TRBD1 (5 bases). The V and J ends lost 3 bases and 2 bases respectively, with 9 bases between them. Germline loops: CDR1 KGHSH, CDR2 LQKENI. The CDR3 sequence is 14 residues long. CDR3 DNA: TGTGCCAGCTCACCTACGGACATCACAGATACGCAGTATTTT. It yields the protein CASSPTDITDTQYF.

The genes are TRBV7-2 and TRBJ2-5; the match to TRBD2 covers 9 bases. The ends lost 5 bases at V and 6 bases at J; junction bases unmatched: 13. The CDR3 sequence is 16 residues long. Germline lookup yields CDR1 SGHTA and CDR2 FQGNSA. CDR3 in DNA: TGTGCCAGCAGCAGGGGACTAGCTGGGTATTTGAAGACCCAGTACTTC. Amino acid sequence: CASSRGLAGYLKTQYF.

This clone was counted a single time. V is TRBV5-1 and J is TRBJ1-1; tentatively, D is TRBD1 (5 bases). With 5 bases removed from V and 2 bases from J, the gap between germline ends came to 13 bases. Germline V gives CDR1 SGHRS, CDR2 YFSETQ. This CDR3 is 14 amino acids long. DNA for the CDR3: TGCGCCAGCAGGTCCGGAGACAGTAACACTGAAGCTTTCTTT. It specifies CASRSGDSNTEAFF.

This chain uses TRBV7-2 with TRBJ2-2; 9 bases fit TRBD2. Germline V gene lookup returns CDR1 SGHTA and CDR2 FQGNSA. This CDR3 has 16 residues. Losses at the gene ends were 6 bases for V and 6 bases for J; bases not matched to a gene: 11. DNA of the CDR3: TGTGCCAGCAGTAACGTGGGCGGGAGGGCCGCCGGGGAGCTGTTTTTT. Its protein is CASSNVGGRAAGELFF.

J is TRBJ2-2 and V is TRBV6-6; maybe TRBD2 (5 bases). CDR1 MNHNY and CDR2 SVGAGI come from the germline V gene (reference sequence). The V end was cut by 2 bases, the J end by 3 bases, with 10 bases between. The length of the CDR3 is 15 residues. CDR3 DNA sequence: TGTGCCAGCAGTTACAGGTCTAGCCACACCGGGGAGCTGTTTTTT. It specifies CASSYRSSHTGELFF.

V is TRBV9 and J is TRBJ1-6; 10 nucleotides align to TRBD1. The junction had 9 bases not matched to a gene; V was cut back by 3 bases and J by 9 bases. In germline, CDR1 is SGDLS, CDR2 YYNGEE. The CDR3 totals 16 residues. DNA of the CDR3: TGTGCCAGCAGCGCCGGGACAGGGGATATCGCTTCACCCCTCCACTTT. Its translation is CASSAGTGDIASPLHF.

CDR3: CASRRGGTGPSGNTIYF. CDR3 bases: TGTGCCAGCAGAAGGGGGGGGACAGGACCCTCTGGAAACACCATATATTTT. The V and J genes are TRBV9 and TRBJ1-3; 8 bases fit TRBD1. The V and J ends lost 5 bases and 0 bases, in that order; junction bases with no gene match: 10. This CDR3 contains 17 residues. The V gene's germline CDR1 is SGDLS and CDR2 YYNGEE.

The V call is TRBV3-1 (or the pseudogene TRBV3-2), the J call TRBJ2-6; 7 bases align to TRBD1. In germline, CDR1 is LGHDT, CDR2 YNNKEL (reference sequence). This CDR3 region has 19 residues. V lost 0 bases to trimming and J lost 2 bases; unmatched junction nucleotides: 10. This chain's CDR3 is CASSQDKWGQHTGANVLTF. CDR3 nucleotide sequence: TGTGCCAGCAGCCAAGATAAGTGGGGACAGCACACTGGGGCCAACGTCCTGACTTTC.

The rearrangement uses TRBV19 and TRBJ1-1, with D unclear. The CDR3 length is 15 residues. V lost 3 bases and J 1 base, leaving 12 bases between the germline ends. Germline V gives CDR1 LNHDA, CDR2 SQIVND (reference sequence). The CDR3 reads CASSMPQSPNTEAFF. The CDR3 DNA sequence: TGTGCCAGTAGTATGCCTCAGTCTCCGAACACTGAAGCTTTCTTT.

J is TRBJ2-7 and V is TRBV10-1, with D possibly being TRBD2 (6 bases). Germline assignment: CDR1 WNHNN and CDR2 SYGVQD (reference sequence). V shed 7 bases and J shed 4 bases, with 14 bases lying between them. The CDR3 consists of 13 residues. The CDR3 is CASTGDSRYEQYV. The DNA for the CDR3 is TGCGCCAGCACGGGGGACTCCAGATACGAGCAGTACGTC.

The chain joins TRBV4-3 to TRBJ2-2, with 8 positions matching TRBD2. The CDR3 totals 15 residues. The V gene end was trimmed by 0 bases and the J gene end by 7 bases; junction bases not matched to a gene: 4. CDR1 is LGHNA, CDR2 YSLEER, per germline. Here the CDR3 reads CASSQDWTSLGELFF. In nucleotides, the CDR3 is TGCGCCAGCAGCCAAGATTGGACTAGCCTCGGGGAGCTGTTTTTT.

The chain has TRBV27 and TRBJ2-6; 12 positions agree with TRBD1. CDR3 length: 20 amino acids. Germline V gene data show CDR1 as MNHEY and CDR2 as SMNVEV (reference sequence). V lost 1 base and J lost 4; bases outside the gene matches: 11. This chain's CDR3 is CASSLYPPRDRGRGANVLTF. In DNA, the CDR3 is TGTGCCAGCAGTTTATACCCCCCCCGGGACAGGGGGCGGGGGGCCAACGTCCTGACTTTC.

The chain links TRBV7-3 to TRBJ2-5, with D maybe TRBD2 (5 bases). Germline CDR1 is SGHTA and CDR2 is FQGTGA. V was pared by 2 bases and J by 4 bases, with 11 bases between. The CDR3 covers 14 residues. The DNA of the CDR3 is TGTGCCAGCAGCTTATCCGGAGGCCGAGAGACCCAGTACTTC. Protein sequence: CASSLSGGRETQYF.

The chain employs TRBV3-1 (or the pseudogene TRBV3-2) and TRBJ2-7; D is unclear. CDR3 length equals 14 residues. Germline V CDR1 and CDR2: LGHDT, YNNKEL (reference sequence). Trimming shortened V by 3 bases and J by 4 bases, and 13 bases separated the two germline ends. CDR3: CASSQATRVYEQYV. CDR3 in DNA: TGTGCCAGCAGCCAGGCTACACGGGTGTACGAGCAGTACGTC.

This clone was seen more than once but under ten times. This chain uses TRBV30 with TRBJ2-5; 7 bases align to TRBD1. The germline gives CDR1 GTSNPN, CDR2 SVGIG (reference sequence). The CDR3 is made up of 13 amino acids. The V gene end was trimmed by 2 bases and the J gene end by 4 bases; junction bases not matched to a gene: 4. CDR3 nucleotides: TGTGCCTGGAGTTTTACAGGGGCAGAGACCCAGTACTTC. It yields the protein CAWSFTGAETQYF. Supplemented by reference TRBV30 and TRBJ2-5, the full variable domain reads SQTIHQWPATLVQPVGSPLSLECTVEGTSNPNLYWYRQAAGRGLQLLFYSVGIGQISSEVPQNLSASRPQDRQFILSSKKLLLSDSGFYLCAWSFTGAETQYFGPGTRLLVL.

The rearrangement joins TRBV27 to TRBJ2-7; 8 bases line up with TRBD1. The V gene's germline CDR1 is MNHEY and CDR2 SMNVEV (reference sequence). The CDR3 contains 14 residues. The V segment lost 5 bases and the J segment 2 bases; nucleotides outside the gene matches: 5. CDR3 nucleotide sequence: TGTGCCAGCAGTCGACAGGGGACCACCTACGAGCAGTACTTC. As protein: CASSRQGTTYEQYF.

The chain recombines TRBV28 with TRBJ2-7; 9 nucleotides agree with TRBD1. CDR1 and CDR2 from the germline V gene are MDHEN and SYDVKM. The V gene end was trimmed by 2 bases and the J gene end by 2 bases; junction bases not matched to a gene: 4. The CDR3 has 15 amino acids. CDR3 nucleotide sequence: TGTGCCAGCAGTTTAACCGGGACAGGGACCTACGAGCAGTACTTC. Its protein is CASSLTGTGTYEQYF.

The chain uses TRBV7-8 and TRBJ2-3; 7 positions match TRBD2. CDR3 length: 16 residues. The germline V gene has CDR1 SGHVS and CDR2 FQNEAQ. V lost 6 bases to trimming and J lost 1 base; unmatched junction nucleotides: 10. CDR3 bases: TGTGCCAGCAGTCCGGTCGGGCTAGCGGGCACAGATACGCAGTATTTT. Its protein is CASSPVGLAGTDTQYF.